This T cell receptor (beta chain) was obtained from a study of control samples from healthy donors and cancer patients. This CDR3 is 15 amino acids long. Trimming took off 0 bases at V and 0 bases at J, with 8 bases between the two ends. The germline CDR1 and CDR2 sequences are SGHDT and YYEEEE. Assay used: immunoSEQ multiplex PCR; TCRdb lists only in-frame clones, some missing. The top ten hold more than 1.5% of the sample, which has about 130,000 clones, more than 85% seen once. This TCR was recovered from a man between 45 and 60 years old with head and neck cancer. The chain joins TRBV5-6 to TRBJ2-3; possibly TRBD2 for D (5 bases). The specimen was PBMCs. The CDR3 nucleotides are TGTGCCAGCAGCTTGGGTCGGGGTAGCACAGATACGCAGTATTTT. Translation gives CASSLGRGSTDTQYF.